Below are 10 T cell receptor beta chains sequenced from a single sample in a study of beta chain features in type 1 diabetes. No antigen has been identified for these receptors. General study points: Shorter TCRB CDR3s, moderately but significantly so, marked every one of the four CD4+ subsets in Type 1 diabetes patients.

TCRB transcripts that were expressed got sequenced, as all of the isolated RNA had been reverse transcribed. The protocol was immunoSEQ multiplex PCR, while the TCRdb copy is restricted to in-frame clones and leaves out a portion. The sample holds roughly 300,000 clones, around 9.3% seen once. Sequenced: central memory CD4+ T cells from blood. These receptors originate from a young man with type 1 diabetes.

This chain links TRBV10-1 with TRBJ2-5; no definite D call. V was clipped by 3 bases and J by 3 bases, with 11 bases between them. CDR3 length equals 14 residues. Germline values: CDR1 WNHNN, CDR2 SYGVQD (reference sequence). CDR3 sequence reads: CASSDRSTEETQYF. DNA for the CDR3: TGCGCCAGCAGTGACAGGTCAACAGAAGAGACCCAGTACTTC.

This clone was seen repeatedly, ten times or more. The chain carries TRBV6-5 and TRBJ2-1, with TRBD2 as a possible D gene (6 bases). This CDR3 has 15 residues. V shed 6 bases and J shed 7 bases, with 19 bases lying between them. Germline V lookup: CDR1 MNHEY, CDR2 SVGAGI. The CDR3 region has the DNA TGTGCCAGCAGCGGCCGGGACTTTGGTCGGAATGAGCAGTTCTTC. Protein product: CASSGRDFGRNEQFF.

This clone was seen only a few times. The chain couples TRBV29-1 to TRBJ1-5; no reliable D call. The CDR3 is made up of 14 amino acids. The V and J ends lost 4 bases and 0 bases respectively, with 10 bases between them. CDR1 and CDR2 from the germline V gene are SQVTM and ANQGSEA. CDR3 residues: CSVAVGNSNQPQHF. CDR3 nucleotide sequence: TGCAGCGTTGCGGTGGGTAATAGCAATCAGCCCCAGCATTTT.

This clone has only a few counts. The chain uses TRBV7-2 and TRBJ1-6, with TRBD1 matching over 7 bases. The CDR3 runs 15 residues. Germline CDR1 is SGHTA and CDR2 is FQGNSA. V lost 3 bases, J lost 7 bases, and 6 bases stayed unmatched. CDR3 coding DNA: TGTGCCAGCAGCTTCCTACCGACAGGGAATTCACCCCTCCACTTT. Translating it yields CASSFLPTGNSPLHF.

This clone came up a few times. The chain joins TRBV29-1 to TRBJ1-1; no reliable D call. V lost 4 bases and J lost 0, with 21 bases in between. This CDR3 comprises 17 residues. Germline V gene data show CDR1 as SQVTM and CDR2 as ANQGSEA. CDR3 sequence: CSVVAGWNINMNTEAFF. The CDR3, as DNA: TGCAGCGTTGTTGCCGGTTGGAATATAAACATGAACACTGAAGCTTTCTTT. Variable domain in full (rest from reference TRBV29-1 and TRBJ1-1): SAVISQKPSRDICQRGTSLTIQCQVDSQVTMMFWYRQQPGQSLTLIATANQGSEATYESGFVIDKFPISRPNLTFSTLTVSNMSPEDSSIYLCSVVAGWNINMNTEAFFGQGTRLTVV.

This clone was seen many times. The chain combines TRBV4-3 with TRBJ1-1; D possibly corresponds to TRBD1 (6 bases). V was trimmed by 0 bases and J by 1 base, leaving 9 bases between them. CDR1 is LGHNA and CDR2 is YSLEER in the germline V gene. The CDR3 loop spans 15 amino acids. The CDR3: CASSQEPGQNTEAFF. CDR3 DNA sequence: TGCGCCAGCAGCCAAGAACCGGGACAGAACACTGAAGCTTTCTTT.

The rearrangement links TRBV21-1 to TRBJ2-4; the table calls TRBD2, which could not be checked here. TRBV21-1 is labeled a pseudogene. CDR3 length equals 18 residues. CDR3 DNA: TGTGCCAGCAGCCCACGTGCAGGGGCGGGGAGGGACAAAAACATTCAGTACTTC. This encodes CASSPRAGAGRDKNIQYF.

This clone was found a few times. The V call is TRBV25-1, the J call TRBJ1-2; TRBD1 matches 8 bases. From germline, CDR1 is MGHDK and CDR2 SYGVNS. After removal of 4 bases from V and 2 bases from J, the junction contained 3 bases not matched to a gene. This CDR3 is 14 amino acids long. CDR3 loop: CASSGRGRNYGYTF. The CDR3 coding sequence is TGTGCCAGCAGTGGCAGGGGGCGAAACTATGGCTACACCTTC.

This clone showed up just once. The V gene is TRBV7-9, the J gene TRBJ1-1, with 10 bases aligning to TRBD1. The CDR3 consists of 17 residues. Germline V CDR1 and CDR2: SEHNR, FQNEAQ (reference sequence). V was pared by 5 bases and J by 0 bases, with 9 bases of the junction left unmatched. CDR3 nucleotides: TGTGCCAGCAGCCCTGGAGGGACAGGGGTCATGAACACTGAAGCTTTCTTT. Protein product: CASSPGGTGVMNTEAFF.

This clone was observed a few times. V gene TRBV9 combines with J gene TRBJ1-1; 7 nucleotides line up with TRBD1. Germline V gene sequence: CDR1 SGDLS, CDR2 YYNGEE. The V segment lost 3 bases and the J segment 1 base; nucleotides outside the gene matches: 9. There are 16 residues in the CDR3. CDR3 coding DNA: TGTGCCAGCAGCGCCTCCGGGGACAGACAGAACACTGAAGCTTTCTTT. Protein sequence: CASSASGDRQNTEAFF.